The next 9 T cell receptor beta chains were all read from a single sample in a study of T cells in Graves' hyperthyroidism and ophthalmopathy. Amplification of TCR beta CDR3 regions was performed using RNA transcripts as template. An initial round of RT-PCR targeting the TCR CDR3 relied on the HTBI primer set. In TCRdb, the multiplex PCR reads were re-called with MiXCR into one record per CDR3 protein. The table shows about 58,000 distinct CDR3 sequences, with less than 50% occurring only once. Sample: blood. These receptors originate from a woman aged 25-40 years with Graves' ophthalmopathy.

In the case of this clonotype: At one of its ends the junction is not consistent with the germline gene, which may arise from a read error. J is TRBJ2-7 and V is TRBV7-7; 8 bases are a match to TRBD2. Germline lookup yields CDR1 SSHAT and CDR2 FNYEAQ (reference sequence). The CDR3 extends over 14 amino acids. The CDR3 bases are TGTGCTAGCAGCTTACGGCTAGCGGGCCTCGAGCAGTACTTC. Protein product: CASSLRLAGLEQYF.

This clonotype was counted many times. The CDR3: CASSPQGGAGYTF. The CDR3 coding sequence is TGTGCCAGCAGCCCCCAGGGCGGGGCTGGCTACACCTTC. The J gene is TRBJ1-2, the V gene TRBV14; perhaps TRBD1 as D (5 bases). The ends were cut back, 4 bases at V and 7 bases at J, with 13 bases in the middle. Germline V CDR1 and CDR2: SGHDN, FVKESK. The CDR3 length is 13 residues. Full variable domain (missing parts from reference TRBV14 and TRBJ1-2): EAGVTQFPSHSVIEKGQTVTLRCDPISGHDNLYWYRRVMGKEIKFLLHFVKESKQDESGMPNNRFLAERTGGTYSTLKVQPAELEDSGVYFCASSPQGGAGYTFGSGTRLTVV.

V is TRBV2 and J is TRBJ1-5; a possible D gene is TRBD1 (5 bases). Trimming cost V 1 base and J 11 bases, with 15 bases left between them. Germline CDR1 is SNHLY and CDR2 is FYNNEI. The CDR3 consists of 14 residues. Here the CDR3 reads CASSEGRARGTQHF. Written as DNA, the CDR3 is TGTGCCAGCAGTGAAGGCAGGGCTCGAGGGACCCAGCATTTT.

The table lists this clonotype with many counts. The rearrangement links TRBV6-5 to TRBJ2-7; D possibly uses TRBD1 or TRBD2 (5 bases each). Germline V CDR1 and CDR2: MNHEY, SVGAGI. The V end lost 0 bases, the J end lost 2 bases, and 11 bases lay between the germline ends. The CDR3 is 15 amino acids. CDR3 DNA: TGTGCCAGCAGTTACTCGGGGACGAGCGCCTACGAGCAGTACTTC. Amino acids: CASSYSGTSAYEQYF.

In its sample, this clonotype is medium-sized. This chain joins TRBV15 and TRBJ1-6; D remains ambiguous. The ends were cut back, 2 bases at V and 6 bases at J, with 5 bases in the middle. The CDR3 runs to 13 residues. The germline CDR1 and CDR2 sequences are LNHNV and YYDKDF (reference sequence). The CDR3 is CATSRTVNSPLHF. CDR3 bases: TGTGCCACCAGCAGAACAGTTAATTCACCCCTCCACTTT.

The V gene is TRBV7-7, the J gene TRBJ2-1; no clear D gene. The CDR3 contains 17 residues. Trimming left V 7 bases short and J 10 bases short, with 29 bases between. Germline CDR1 is SSHAT and CDR2 is FNYEAQ (reference sequence). The CDR3 DNA follows: TGTGCCAGCAAACTCGGTACTTTACCAAATCTACAATCGGAGCAGTTCTTC. Its translation is CASKLGTLPNLQSEQFF.

This chain connects TRBV9 to TRBJ1-5, with D possibly matching TRBD1 (5 bases). V shed 3 bases and J shed 7 bases, with 32 bases lying between them. Germline V CDR1 and CDR2: SGDLS, YYNGEE. The CDR3 is 20 amino acids. The CDR3 DNA reads TGTGCCAGCAGCGCGGAGGGGACTAGCGGAAACTCCTACAATGAGCAGCCCCAGCATTTT. Its protein product is CASSAEGTSGNSYNEQPQHF.

Remarks on this clonotype: At one end the junction does not follow the germline gene, possibly because of a read error. The CDR3 reads CASSLLGRQTNTGELFF. The CDR3 DNA reads TGTGCTAGCAGCTTACTCGGCCGTCAGACTAACACCGGGGAGCTGTTTTTT. The V gene is TRBV7-7, the J gene TRBJ2-2; D is uncertain. CDR3 length equals 17 residues. Germline-derived CDR1 and CDR2 are SSHAT and FNYEAQ (reference sequence). The entire variable domain, with the rest obtained from reference TRBV7-7 and TRBJ2-2, is as follows: GAGVSQSPRYKVTKRGQDVTLRCDPISSHATLYWYQQALGQGPEFLTYFNYEAQPDKSGLPSDRFSAERPEGSISTLTIQRTEQRDSAMYRCASSLLGRQTNTGELFFGEGSRLTVL.

The rearrangement uses TRBV7-3 and TRBJ2-5; 10 bases align to TRBD1. There are 16 residues in the CDR3. Trimming took 8 bases from V and 6 from J; bases not matched to a gene: 15. Germline loops: CDR1 SGHTA, CDR2 FQGTGA. CDR3: CASGRDRGYNEQTQYF. CDR3 bases: TGTGCCAGCGGCCGGGACAGGGGCTACAATGAGCAGACCCAGTACTTC.